Presented here are 20 T cell receptor beta chains from one specimen sequenced in a study of blood T cell repertoires in COVID-19. Measured with immunoSEQ multiplex PCR; TCRdb has only the in-frame clones, and not every one. The sample lists 200,000 to 300,000 clones; roughly 88% were seen once. Sequencing input: PBMCs or T cells enriched from blood (not recorded which). The receptor source for this set is a middle-aged woman with acute COVID-19.

The V gene is TRBV27, the J gene TRBJ1-1, with 7 positions matching TRBD1. Trimming cost V 7 bases and J 1 base; bases outside gene matches: 12. The CDR3 is made up of 16 amino acids. Germline CDR1 MNHEY, CDR2 SMNVEV (reference sequence). The CDR3 loop is CASTLGTGEGNTEAFF. In DNA, the CDR3 is TGTGCCAGCACCCTCGGCACAGGGGAAGGGAACACTGAAGCTTTCTTT.

The count of this clone is one. The chain employs TRBV19 and TRBJ2-3, with D maybe TRBD2 (6 bases). V was cut by 10 bases and J by 6 bases, with 17 bases left in between. This CDR3 has 13 amino acids. Germline assignment: CDR1 LNHDA and CDR2 SQIVND (reference sequence). CDR3 DNA sequence: TGTGCCACGTCACGGGAGTATGTGGATACGCAGTATTTT. Translation gives CATSREYVDTQYF.

The chain couples TRBV30 to TRBJ2-3; 7 bases are a match to TRBD2. V lost 2 bases to trimming and J lost 3 bases; unmatched junction nucleotides: 2. The CDR3 extends over 13 amino acids. Germline V lookup: CDR1 GTSNPN, CDR2 SVGIG (reference sequence). The CDR3 is CAWSWRETDTQYF. In DNA, the CDR3 is TGTGCCTGGAGTTGGCGGGAGACAGATACGCAGTATTTT. Full variable domain (outside the CDR3, taken from reference TRBV30 and TRBJ2-3): SQTIHQWPATLVQPVGSPLSLECTVEGTSNPNLYWYRQAAGRGLQLLFYSVGIGQISSEVPQNLSASRPQDRQFILSSKKLLLSDSGFYLCAWSWRETDTQYFGPGTRLTVL.

This rearrangement joins TRBV19 to TRBJ2-7, with TRBD1 identical over 9 bases. Germline-derived CDR1 and CDR2 are LNHDA and SQIVND (reference sequence). V was clipped by 5 bases and J by 1 base; unmatched bases: 6. The CDR3 spans 15 residues. The chain's CDR3 is CASSQGTGTSYEQYF. CDR3 DNA sequence: TGTGCCAGTAGTCAAGGGACAGGGACATCCTACGAGCAGTACTTC.

V is TRBV5-1 and J is TRBJ1-1; 7 nucleotides match TRBD1. Germline V lookup: CDR1 SGHRS, CDR2 YFSETQ. V lost 4 bases and J lost 1; bases outside the gene matches: 4. This CDR3 is 14 amino acids long. CDR3 in DNA: TGCGCCAGCAGCACGGGACAGACGAACACTGAAGCTTTCTTT. Encoded protein: CASSTGQTNTEAFF.

CDR3 DNA: TGCGCCAGCAGCTCCCGTAGGGGAGGCTCCTACAATGAGCAGTTCTTC. Translating gives CASSSRRGGSYNEQFF. The chain links TRBV5-1 to TRBJ2-1, with D maybe TRBD2 (6 bases). The CDR3 has 16 residues. Germline V CDR1 and CDR2: SGHRS, YFSETQ. Trimming pared 3 bases from V and 0 bases from J, leaving 13 bases between.

V usage is TRBV27 and J usage is TRBJ1-5; tentatively, D is TRBD1 (5 bases). Per germline, CDR1 MNHEY and CDR2 SMNVEV (reference sequence). The CDR3 spans 15 residues. V lost 5 bases, J lost 3 bases, and 14 bases lay in between. This CDR3 is CASSGDTGPNQPQHF. In DNA form, the CDR3 reads TGTGCCAGCAGTGGTGACACAGGTCCCAATCAGCCCCAGCATTTT.

This chain joins TRBV7-9 and TRBJ1-4; no clear D. Trimming removed 3 bases from V and 8 bases from J, with 13 bases in between. The CDR3 has 14 residues. Germline CDR1 reads SEHNR; CDR2 reads FQNEAQ (reference sequence). CDR3 in DNA: TGTGCCAGCAGCTTTGGGGATCGAGGGGAAAAACTGTTTTTT. As protein: CASSFGDRGEKLFF.

The chain recombines TRBV4-3 with TRBJ1-1; D is undetermined. The V and J ends lost 4 bases and 0 bases respectively, with 6 bases between them. The CDR3 spans 13 residues. Germline lookup yields CDR1 LGHNA and CDR2 YSLEER. This chain's CDR3 is CASSPLMNTEAFF. CDR3 in DNA: TGCGCCAGCAGCCCCCTTATGAACACTGAAGCTTTCTTT.

This chain connects TRBV27 to TRBJ2-1; 7 bases fit TRBD2. Trimming removed 4 bases from V and 5 bases from J; junction bases left unmatched: 8. The germline V gene has CDR1 MNHEY and CDR2 SMNVEV (reference sequence). The CDR3 loop spans 15 amino acids. The CDR3 sequence: CASSSGLGSNNEQFF. The DNA for the CDR3 is TGTGCCAGCAGTTCTGGACTAGGAAGTAACAATGAGCAGTTCTTC.

Comment on this clone: An end of the junction does not agree with germline; a read error may underlie this. The genes are TRBV7-7 and TRBJ2-1; D gene uncertain. Germline CDR1 SSHAT, CDR2 FNYEAQ (reference sequence). The CDR3 runs 13 residues. The DNA for the CDR3 is TGTGCTAGCAGCTTAGCCCTGGCCTATGAGCAGTTCTTC. As protein: CASSLALAYEQFF.

The chain uses TRBV24-1 and TRBJ1-1; D may be TRBD1 (6 bases). The CDR3 loop spans 13 amino acids. V lost 11 bases to trimming and J lost 2 bases, with 14 bases between them. CDR1 and CDR2 (germline): KGHDR, SFDVKD. CDR3 region: CAINSGDNTEAFF. CDR3 nucleotide sequence: TGTGCCATCAACTCAGGGGATAACACTGAAGCTTTCTTT.

The chain carries TRBV4-3 and TRBJ1-6; D is possibly TRBD1 (5 bases). The CDR3 spans 18 residues. Germline CDR1 is LGHNA and CDR2 is YSLEER. V was trimmed by 0 bases and J by 8 bases, leaving 20 bases between them. CDR3 sequence reads: CASSQDSAAGTGDSPLHF. The CDR3 DNA reads as TGCGCCAGCAGCCAAGATTCGGCCGCCGGGACTGGGGATTCACCCCTCCACTTT.

The chain recombines TRBV27 with TRBJ2-1, with TRBD1 matching 8 bases. Looked up from germline, CDR1 is MNHEY and CDR2 is SMNVEV (reference sequence). The CDR3 covers 15 residues. J was trimmed by 0 bases and V by 7 bases; bases with no gene match: 5. The CDR3 spells CASIRDRSSYNEQFF. CDR3 coding DNA: TGTGCCAGCATAAGGGACAGGAGCTCCTACAATGAGCAGTTCTTC.

This clone appeared a single time. The rearrangement joins TRBV24-1 to TRBJ2-1; D possibly corresponds to TRBD2 (6 bases). Looked up from germline, CDR1 is KGHDR and CDR2 is SFDVKD. V was clipped by 2 bases and J by 6 bases, with 10 bases between them. CDR3 length equals 14 residues. CDR3 DNA sequence: TGTGCCACCAGTGATTACTCGGGGGTCAATGAGCAGTTCTTC. This encodes CATSDYSGVNEQFF.

The V gene is TRBV3-1 (or the pseudogene TRBV3-2), the J gene TRBJ1-1, with 10 bases lining up with TRBD1. The junction had 7 bases not matched to a gene; V was cut back by 4 bases and J by 5 bases. The CDR3 consists of 15 residues. Germline V CDR1 and CDR2: LGHDT, YNNKEL (reference sequence). CDR3 in amino acids: CASSLLGQGGTEAFF. The CDR3 DNA reads as TGTGCCAGCAGCCTCCTCGGACAGGGGGGTACTGAAGCTTTCTTT.

The chain links TRBV11-3 to TRBJ2-3, with no clear D. CDR3 size: 15 residues. V lost 1 base to trimming and J lost 2 bases, with 10 bases between them. CDR1 and CDR2 from the germline V gene are SGHNT and YENEEA. This chain's CDR3 is CASSLVAGATDTQYF. In nucleotides, the CDR3 is TGTGCCAGCAGCTTAGTAGCCGGAGCCACAGATACGCAGTATTTT.

A single count supports this clone. This sequence joins TRBV19 and TRBJ1-2; 11 bases agree with TRBD1. With V trimmed by 6 bases and J by 6 bases, 6 bases remained unmatched. The CDR3 consists of 14 residues. Germline CDR1 is LNHDA and CDR2 is SQIVND (reference sequence). The CDR3 DNA reads TGTGCCAGTAGCCAGGACAGGGGGCCTCATGGCTACACCTTC. Translated: CASSQDRGPHGYTF.

The chain combines TRBV6-5 with TRBJ1-1; no reliable D call. The germline CDR1 and CDR2 sequences are MNHEY and SVGAGI. V was pared by 7 bases and J by 4 bases, with 13 bases between. This CDR3 spans 13 amino acids. For the CDR3, the DNA is TGTGCCAGCACCGCGGCGGGGTCCACTGAAGCTTTCTTT. It encodes CASTAAGSTEAFF.

The V call is TRBV11-3, the J call TRBJ2-5; TRBD2 matches at 14 bases. V lost 5 bases, J lost 4 bases, and 9 bases stayed unmatched. The CDR3 runs 17 residues. The germline V gene encodes CDR1 SGHNT and CDR2 YENEEA. As DNA, the CDR3 is TGTGCCAGCAGCCCCGGGACTAGCGGGAGTACTCCAGAGACCCAGTACTTC. This translates into CASSPGTSGSTPETQYF.